This is a list of T cell receptor beta chains from one sample in a study of shared clonotypes between healthy human individuals. Libraries were prepared by immunoSEQ multiplex PCR; TCRdb keeps only in-frame clonotypes and omits some of them. Of hundreds of thousands of clones listed, about 91% are singletons. Material: naive CD8+ T cells sorted from blood. Receptor source: a young man in good health. Both conserved end residues are part of each CDR3. The order of the fields is D gene, clone size, V gene, J gene, CDR3 DNA, CDR3 protein. D genes are given only for firm matches. Clone size is given for some rows only: seen once, a few or many times, or a class if the clone is expanded.

>NA|NA|TRBV2|TRBJ1-2
TGTGCCAGCAGTGAAGGTGAGGTTAACTATGGCTACACCTTC
CASSEGEVNYGYTF
>TRBD1|once|TRBV11-2|TRBJ2-3
TGTGCCAGCAGCGACTACCGGGACAGAAAAAGCACAGATACGCAGTATTTT
CASSDYRDRKSTDTQYF
>NA|NA|TRBV7-9|TRBJ2-7
TGTGCCAGCAGCTTAGCGGGCGTCTTGGAGCAGTACTTC
CASSLAGVLEQYF
>TRBD1|once|TRBV27|TRBJ1-5
TGTGCCAGCAGTCACAGGACAGGGGGCAAGGATCAGCCCCAGCATTTT
CASSHRTGGKDQPQHF
>NA|once|TRBV2|TRBJ2-7
TGTGCCAGCCTGACTTTGAGGCTGGAAGTCTACGAGCAGTACTTC
CASLTLRLEVYEQYF
>TRBD1|NA|TRBV11-1|TRBJ2-7
TGTGCCAGCAGCTTCCCCCTGGACAGGGGAGGCTACGAGCAGTACTTC
CASSFPLDRGGYEQYF
>NA|NA|TRBV12-5|TRBJ1-1
TGTGCTAGTGGTTTTTCGGCGAACACTGAAGCTTTCTTT
CASGFSANTEAFF
>NA|NA|TRBV10-1|TRBJ1-5
TGCGCCAGCAGTGAATCAGGGACTCAGCCCCAGCATTTT
CASSESGTQPQHF
>NA|NA|TRBV2|TRBJ2-2
TGTGCCAGCAGCAGAGGCGAAGGTACCGGGGAGCTGTTTTTT
CASSRGEGTGELFF
>NA|NA|TRBV5-1|TRBJ2-1
TGCGCCAGCAGCCCCCCTAATGGGGAACCCTACAATGAGCAGTTCTTC
CASSPPNGEPYNEQFF
>TRBD2|NA|TRBV7-9|TRBJ2-1
TGTGCCAGCAGCTTATTCGGACTAGCGGGATACAATGAGCAGTTCTTC
CASSLFGLAGYNEQFF
>NA|NA|TRBV4-3|TRBJ2-5
TGCGCCAGCAGCCAAGACAGAACCCAAGAGACCCAGTACTTC
CASSQDRTQETQYF
>NA|NA|TRBV7-6|TRBJ2-3
TGTGCCAGCAGCCTTACAGGCGGCGCGACAGATACGCAGTATTTT
CASSLTGGATDTQYF
>TRBD1|NA|TRBV29-1|TRBJ2-3
TGCAGCGGCGGGAGACAGGGGGAGTCAGATACGCAGTATTTT
CSGGRQGESDTQYF
>NA|NA|TRBV15|TRBJ2-7
TGTGCCACCAGCAGAGATGAGCGGTCCTACGAGCAGTACTTC
CATSRDERSYEQYF
>NA|NA|TRBV7-9|TRBJ2-3
TGTGCCAGCAGCTTACCCCAGGACCCCACAGATACGCAGTATTTT
CASSLPQDPTDTQYF
>TRBD2|NA|TRBV15|TRBJ2-7
TGTGCCACCAGCCAACTAGCGGAAAGATACGAGCAGTACTTC
CATSQLAERYEQYF
>NA|NA|TRBV5-4|TRBJ1-1
TGTGCCAGCAGCTTGGAAACACCGAACACTGAAGCTTTCTTT
CASSLETPNTEAFF
>NA|NA|TRBV9|TRBJ2-7
TGTGCCAGCAGCGTACTCGCGGGAAACTACGAGCAGTACTTC
CASSVLAGNYEQYF
>NA|NA|TRBV11-2|TRBJ2-7
TGTGCCAGCAGCTTCGGCGGGGTCTCCTACGAGCAGTACTTC
CASSFGGVSYEQYF
>TRBD1|NA|TRBV28|TRBJ2-2
TGTGCCAGCAGCTGGACAGGGGGCCTGGCCGGGGAGCTGTTTTTT
CASSWTGGLAGELFF
>TRBD1|NA|TRBV5-4|TRBJ2-3
TGTGCCAGCAGCTTCCTACAGGGGACAGATACGCAGTATTTT
CASSFLQGTDTQYF
>NA|NA|TRBV7-9|TRBJ2-7
TGTGCCAGCAGCCCCGGGCCAAGCTACGAGCAGTACTTC
CASSPGPSYEQYF
>TRBD1|NA|TRBV7-2|TRBJ2-7
TGTGCCAGCAGCCCAGGGACAGGGAGTCCTTACGAGCAGTACTTC
CASSPGTGSPYEQYF
>NA|NA|TRBV10-2|TRBJ2-7
TGCGCCAGCAGTGATCTGGCCTCCTACGAGCAGTACTTC
CASSDLASYEQYF
>TRBD1|NA|TRBV5-6|TRBJ1-1
TGTGCCAGCAGCTTCGGGACAGGCATCGCGTGGGACACTGAAGCTTTCTTT
CASSFGTGIAWDTEAFF
>NA|NA|TRBV9|TRBJ2-2
TGTGCCAGCAGCGGGATACCAACTACCGGGGAGCTGTTTTTT
CASSGIPTTGELFF
>TRBD1|once|TRBV30|TRBJ1-1
TGTGCCTTTGACAGGGGGCACGCTTTCTTT
CAFDRGHAFF
>NA|once|TRBV29-1|TRBJ2-2
TGCAGCGTTGCACAAGCGAACACCGGGGAGCTGTTTTTT
CSVAQANTGELFF
>NA|NA|TRBV10-3|TRBJ2-1
TGTGCCATCAGTGTTCAAACTAATGAGCAGTTCTTC
CAISVQTNEQFF
>NA|NA|TRBV11-2|TRBJ2-7
TGTACCAGCAGCTTCGGGACACAATCATACGAGCAGTACTTC
CTSSFGTQSYEQYF
>NA|NA|TRBV4-1|TRBJ2-7
TGCGCCAGCAGCCAAGGTCCCTCCTACGAGCAGTACTTC
CASSQGPSYEQYF
>NA|NA|TRBV6-1|TRBJ1-1
TGTGCCAGCAGTGCCCCGGGTGGGGGCCGGAACACTGAAGCTTTCTTT
CASSAPGGGRNTEAFF
>TRBD2|NA|TRBV19|TRBJ2-3
TGTGCCAGTAGTCATCTAGCGGGAGGCCAAAGCACAGATACGCAGTATTTT
CASSHLAGGQSTDTQYF
>TRBD2|NA|TRBV27|TRBJ2-1
TGTGCCAGCAGACCTAGCGGCCGCTCCTACAATGAGCAGTTCTTC
CASRPSGRSYNEQFF
>TRBD1|NA|TRBV2|TRBJ1-4
TGTGCCAGCTCCGCCGGACAGGACGAAAAACTGTTTTTT
CASSAGQDEKLFF
>NA|NA|TRBV7-9|TRBJ1-4
TGTGCCAGCAGCGAAGGTGGTTCGGAACTGTTTTTT
CASSEGGSELFF
>TRBD1|NA|TRBV9|TRBJ1-2
TGTGCCAGCAGCACTCGACAGGGTCCTTTCGAGGCTGGCTACACCTTC
CASSTRQGPFEAGYTF
>TRBD2|once|TRBV9|TRBJ2-5
TGTGCCAGCAGCGTTGGGACTAGCGGGAGTGCTCAAGAGACCCAGTACTTC
CASSVGTSGSAQETQYF
>TRBD1|NA|TRBV4-3|TRBJ2-7
TGCGCCAGCAGCCCCCGAGGACGGGACAGGGGCCACGAGCAGTACTTC
CASSPRGRDRGHEQYF
>TRBD2|NA|TRBV7-6|TRBJ2-7
TGTGCCAGCACCTCAGGCCCTCCCGGGACTAGCGGGATCGAGCAGTACTTC
CASTSGPPGTSGIEQYF
>TRBD2|NA|TRBV6-6|TRBJ2-7
TGTGCCAGCACTTCCGGACTAGCGGACTACGAGCAGTACTTC
CASTSGLADYEQYF
>TRBD2|NA|TRBV7-8|TRBJ2-5
TGTGCCAGCAGCTTAGCTTTGCTAGCGGGATACTATGAAAAGTCCCAGTACTTC
CASSLALLAGYYEKSQYF
>TRBD2|NA|TRBV7-8|TRBJ2-7
TGTGCCAGCAGCTTAGCCCGACTAGCGGCCAACTACGAGCAGTACTTC
CASSLARLAANYEQYF
>NA|NA|TRBV5-1|TRBJ2-1
TGCGCCAGCAGCTTGAGGGGGGGCTTTGCGGAGGCAAATGAGCAGTTCTTC
CASSLRGGFAEANEQFF
>TRBD2|NA|TRBV7-3|TRBJ2-1
TGTGCCAGCAGCTCAGGCGGGAGTCTAAATGAGCAGTTCTTC
CASSSGGSLNEQFF
>TRBD2|NA|TRBV7-6|TRBJ2-7
TGTGCCAGCAGCCCGACCGCTACTAGCGGCTCCTACGAGCAGTACTTC
CASSPTATSGSYEQYF
>NA|once|TRBV11-2|TRBJ2-3
TGTGCCAGCAGCTTAGCAGTGGAGAGAGCAGATACGCAGTATTTT
CASSLAVERADTQYF
>NA|NA|TRBV6-6|TRBJ2-5
TGTGCCAGCTCCCCAGGACGGTTACAAGAGACCCAGTACTTC
CASSPGRLQETQYF
>NA|NA|TRBV19|TRBJ2-3
TGTGCCAGTAGTATCGGACAGATGATTACTAGCACAGATACGCAGTATTTT
CASSIGQMITSTDTQYF
>NA|NA|TRBV9|TRBJ2-1
TGTGCCAGCAGCACCCCAGAGGGGGGGGACTCTCCAGCGCATGAGCAGTTCTTC
CASSTPEGGDSPAHEQFF
>TRBD1|NA|TRBV2|TRBJ2-3
TGTGCCAGCAGTGAAGCCTCGACAGGGGTTATGGGAGATACGCAGTATTTT
CASSEASTGVMGDTQYF
>NA|NA|TRBV19|TRBJ2-3
TGTGCCAGTAGTTCTTTCCCCGCAGATACGCAGTATTTT
CASSSFPADTQYF
>NA|NA|TRBV29-1|TRBJ1-1
TGCAGCGTTACAGTCATGAACACTGAAGCTTTCTTT
CSVTVMNTEAFF
>NA|NA|TRBV27|TRBJ2-1
TGTGCCAGCAGCGATAGCGGAGGGGGCTACAATGAGCAGTTCTTC
CASSDSGGGYNEQFF
>NA|NA|TRBV11-1|TRBJ2-1
TGTGCCAGCAGCCTAGGGAGATCGGGTGGGCAGAGGTTCAATGAGCAGTTCTTC
CASSLGRSGGQRFNEQFF
>TRBD1|once|TRBV28|TRBJ2-3
TGTGCCAGCAGTTTATCACAGGGGCGTGATACGCAGTATTTT
CASSLSQGRDTQYF
>NA|NA|TRBV27|TRBJ1-4
TGTGCCAGCAGTTTCCACAGGGTTGATGAAAAACTGTTTTTT
CASSFHRVDEKLFF
>NA|NA|TRBV10-3|TRBJ2-3
TGTGCCATCAGACGGGAGCACGCCAGCACAGATACGCAGTATTTT
CAIRREHASTDTQYF
>NA|NA|TRBV4-1|TRBJ1-5
TGCGCCAGCAGCCAAGAACAGGGAAATCAGCCCCAGCATTTT
CASSQEQGNQPQHF